The 17 T cell receptor beta chains in this list originate from one sample, sequenced in a study of T cell responses to AZD1222 COVID-19 vaccine. TCRdb's copy holds only in-frame clones and misses some; the assay was immunoSEQ multiplex PCR. This table has about 150,000 clones, around nine tenths appearing once. The sample consisted of peripheral blood, taken 28 days after the second AZD1222 dose. The receptors originated from an adult who received the AZD1222 COVID-19 vaccine.

The chain couples TRBV3-1 (or the pseudogene TRBV3-2) to TRBJ2-7; TRBD1 or TRBD2 may be the D gene (5 bases each). Deletions cut 6 bases from V and 1 base from J, with 10 bases between. The CDR3 has 13 amino acids. Germline assignment: CDR1 LGHDT and CDR2 YNNKEL (reference sequence). The CDR3 DNA is TGTGCCAGCAGTTGGGACGGTTCCTACGAGCAGTACTTC. It specifies CASSWDGSYEQYF.

The chain carries TRBV6-1 and TRBJ1-4; D is ambiguous. The CDR3 is made up of 14 amino acids. V was pared by 2 bases and J by 8 bases, with 12 bases between. Germline V gene lookup returns CDR1 MNHNS and CDR2 SASEGT. CDR3 loop: CASSETHPREKLFF. CDR3 nucleotide sequence: TGTGCCAGCAGTGAAACCCACCCCCGAGAAAAACTGTTTTTT.

The chain joins TRBV7-2 to TRBJ1-2; the D is unclear. V was shortened by 1 base and J by 3 bases, with 15 bases between the two germline ends. This CDR3 spans 16 amino acids. Germline V gene lookup returns CDR1 SGHTA and CDR2 FQGNSA. The CDR3 reads CASSLGSNWVYYGYTF. The DNA for the CDR3 is TGTGCCAGCAGCTTAGGGTCCAACTGGGTCTACTATGGCTACACCTTC.

V is TRBV10-3 and J is TRBJ1-2; tentatively, D is TRBD1 (5 bases). V was pared by 2 bases and J by 2 bases, with 12 bases between. The CDR3 loop spans 15 amino acids. The germline V gene encodes CDR1 ENHRY and CDR2 SYGVKD. Here the CDR3 reads CAISEAGVSNYGYTF. For the CDR3, the DNA is TGTGCCATCAGTGAGGCGGGGGTATCGAACTATGGCTACACCTTC.

This clone has just one count. The V gene is TRBV9, the J gene TRBJ2-7; D remains ambiguous. The V and J ends lost 1 base and 2 bases respectively, with 13 bases between them. Germline CDR1 reads SGDLS; CDR2 reads YYNGEE. CDR3 length: 15 amino acids. Written as DNA, the CDR3 is TGTGCCAGCAGCGTATCGGCAGGATGGGCCTACGAGCAGTACTTC. Its protein is CASSVSAGWAYEQYF.

This clone was counted a few times. The chain carries TRBV12-3 or TRBV12-4 and TRBJ2-3, with D unresolved. The CDR3 contains 13 residues. V dropped 5 bases and J dropped 2 bases, with 8 bases sitting between them. As DNA, the CDR3 is TGTGCCAGCAGTCCCGGCGTCACAGATACGCAGTATTTT. Amino acids: CASSPGVTDTQYF.

This clone has a handful of counts. The CDR3: CASSQDRLVTGNTIYF. The CDR3 DNA reads as TGCGCCAGCAGCCAAGATCGATTGGTTACTGGAAACACCATATATTTT. This chain joins TRBV4-1 and TRBJ1-3; unclear D gene. CDR1 and CDR2 (germline): MGHRA, YSYEKL. This CDR3 region has 16 residues. With 0 bases removed from V and 2 bases from J, the gap between germline ends came to 11 bases.

The chain employs TRBV7-3 and TRBJ2-2; 7 bases map to TRBD2. CDR1 and CDR2 (germline): SGHTA, FQGTGA. CDR3 size: 15 residues. The ends lost 2 bases at V and 2 bases at J; junction bases unmatched: 2. In nucleotides, the CDR3 is TGTGCCAGCAGCTTAGCGGGAGCTAACACCGGGGAGCTGTTTTTT. It translates to CASSLAGANTGELFF.

The chain couples TRBV19 to TRBJ2-6; D uncertain. The CDR3 extends over 14 amino acids. Germline CDR1 is LNHDA and CDR2 is SQIVND (reference sequence). Trimming took off 7 bases at V and 0 bases at J, with 7 bases between the two ends. Here the CDR3 DNA reads TGTGCCAGTATAGGATTCTCTGGGGCCAACGTCCTGACTTTC. Its translation is CASIGFSGANVLTF.

This clone has just one count. The chain has TRBV2 and TRBJ2-1; D may be TRBD1 (6 bases). V gave up 3 bases and J gave up 8 bases, with 8 bases separating them. The CDR3 has 12 amino acids. Germline CDR1 is SNHLY and CDR2 is FYNNEI. The CDR3 loop is CASSDRGDEQFF. CDR3 DNA: TGTGCCAGCAGTGACAGGGGCGATGAGCAGTTCTTC.

The chain couples TRBV5-1 to TRBJ2-5, with 7 bases matching TRBD1. Germline V gene lookup returns CDR1 SGHRS and CDR2 YFSETQ. The CDR3 length is 13 residues. V dropped 4 bases and J dropped 5; count of bases not matched to a gene: 5. In nucleotides, the CDR3 is TGCGCCAGCAGCCCGGACAGGACGGAGACCCAGTACTTC. Residues: CASSPDRTETQYF.

This clone was seen a handful of times. The chain recombines TRBV2 with TRBJ1-4; no clear D gene. This CDR3 spans 12 amino acids. The germline V gene has CDR1 SNHLY and CDR2 FYNNEI. V lost 7 bases and J lost 8, with 11 bases in between. The CDR3 coding sequence is TGTGCCAGCAAGGGCAGTAGGGAAAAACTGTTTTTT. Translation: CASKGSREKLFF.

The V gene is TRBV2, the J gene TRBJ1-4, with D tentatively TRBD1 (5 bases). The germline CDR1 and CDR2 sequences are SNHLY and FYNNEI. Trimming took off 3 bases at V and 6 bases at J, with 23 bases between the two ends. The CDR3 is made up of 18 amino acids. CDR3 in DNA: TGTGCCAGCAGTGACCTGGCCGGGGGTGGTGGGACTCATGAAAAACTGTTTTTT. Translation: CASSDLAGGGGTHEKLFF.

The chain carries TRBV20-1 and TRBJ1-6; D is unclear. With 3 bases removed from V and 7 bases from J, the gap between germline ends came to 7 bases. The CDR3 is 12 residues long. Germline assignment: CDR1 DFQATT and CDR2 SNEGSKA (reference sequence). The CDR3 protein is CSASVENSPLHF. The CDR3 nucleotides read TGCAGTGCTAGTGTTGAAAATTCACCCCTCCACTTT.

This clone has only one observation. The chain employs TRBV6-5 and TRBJ2-7; a possible D gene is TRBD1 (6 bases). This CDR3 spans 14 amino acids. The V and J ends lost 0 bases and 0 bases respectively, with 6 bases between them. Per germline, CDR1 MNHEY and CDR2 SVGAGI. In DNA form, the CDR3 reads TGTGCCAGCAGTTACTCGGGACACTCCTACGAGCAGTACTTC. Its translation: CASSYSGHSYEQYF.

V and J are TRBV13 and TRBJ2-3; D call uncertain. The germline V gene has CDR1 PRHDT and CDR2 FYEKMQ (reference sequence). CDR3 length: 13 residues. Trimming removed 2 bases from V and 2 bases from J, with 5 bases in between. CDR3 sequence reads: CASSLYPTDTQYF. CDR3 nucleotide sequence: TGTGCCAGCAGCTTATATCCCACAGATACGCAGTATTTT.

J is TRBJ2-7 and V is TRBV4-1, with 12 positions matching TRBD2. CDR3 length: 19 amino acids. The J segment lost 1 base and the V segment lost 0 bases, leaving 10 bases of the junction unmatched. Germline values: CDR1 MGHRA, CDR2 YSYEKL. This CDR3 is CASSQDSQASGRVSYEQYF. For the CDR3, the DNA is TGCGCCAGCAGCCAAGATTCACAGGCTAGCGGGAGGGTTTCCTACGAGCAGTACTTC.